The 4 T cell receptor beta chains listed next were all sequenced from one sample in a study of control samples from healthy donors and cancer patients. Method: immunoSEQ multiplex PCR; TCRdb's copy keeps in-frame clones and lacks some. The data hold under 150,000 clones, with more than 75% observed a single time. Material for sequencing was blood. The receptors come from a man in his forties in good health.

The chain uses TRBV25-1 and TRBJ1-3; D is unclear. CDR3 size: 16 residues. V shed 3 bases and J shed 7 bases, with 19 bases lying between them. In germline, CDR1 is MGHDK, CDR2 SYGVNS. The CDR3 loop reads CASSDHDLSGANTIYF. CDR3 nucleotide sequence: TGTGCCAGCAGTGACCACGACCTAAGTGGTGCGAACACCATATATTTT.

V is TRBV6-6 and J is TRBJ1-4; possible D gene TRBD1, 5 bases. Looked up from germline, CDR1 is MNHNY and CDR2 is SVGAGI (reference sequence). The ends were cut back, 7 bases at V and 8 bases at J, with 17 bases in the middle. This CDR3 spans 14 amino acids. CDR3 sequence (DNA): TGTGCCAGCATCACGGGGGGGGTAGAGGAAAAACTGTTTTTT. Protein: CASITGGVEEKLFF.

A single count supports this clone. V usage is TRBV18 and J usage is TRBJ2-7; either TRBD1 or TRBD2 may supply D (5 bases each). CDR3 length: 16 amino acids. CDR1 KGHSH and CDR2 LQKENI come from the germline V gene. V was shortened by 5 bases and J by 0 bases, with 17 bases between the two germline ends. For the CDR3, the DNA is TGTGCCAGCTCAGCGGAAGGGACGGTTGGCTCCTACGAGCAGTACTTC. It codes for CASSAEGTVGSYEQYF.

A single count supports this clone. V gene TRBV7-2 combines with J gene TRBJ2-7; TRBD1 aligns across 9 bases. Per the germline V gene, CDR1 is SGHTA and CDR2 is FQGNSA. The CDR3 sequence is 17 residues long. Trimming took 0 bases from V and 7 from J; bases not matched to a gene: 13. CDR3: CASSLASPGTGLREQYF. DNA for the CDR3: TGTGCCAGCAGCTTAGCGTCCCCGGGGACAGGGTTAAGAGAGCAGTACTTC.